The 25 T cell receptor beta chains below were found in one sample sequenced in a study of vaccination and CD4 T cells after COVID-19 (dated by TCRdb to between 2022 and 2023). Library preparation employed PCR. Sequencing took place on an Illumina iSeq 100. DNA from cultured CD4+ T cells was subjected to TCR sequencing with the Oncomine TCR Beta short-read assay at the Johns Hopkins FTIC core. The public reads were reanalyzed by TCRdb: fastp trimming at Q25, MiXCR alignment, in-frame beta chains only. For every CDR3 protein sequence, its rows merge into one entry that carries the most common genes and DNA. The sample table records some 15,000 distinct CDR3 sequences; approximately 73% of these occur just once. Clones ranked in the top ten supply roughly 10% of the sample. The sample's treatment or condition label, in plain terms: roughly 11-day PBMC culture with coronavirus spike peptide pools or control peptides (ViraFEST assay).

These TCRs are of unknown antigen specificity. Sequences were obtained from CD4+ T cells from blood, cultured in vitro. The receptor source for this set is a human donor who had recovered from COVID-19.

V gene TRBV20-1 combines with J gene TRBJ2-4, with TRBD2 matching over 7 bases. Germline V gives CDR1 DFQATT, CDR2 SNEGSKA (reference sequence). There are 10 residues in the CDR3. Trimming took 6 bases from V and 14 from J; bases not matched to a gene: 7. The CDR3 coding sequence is TGCAGTGCCACCGGGACTATGAAGTACTTC. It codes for CSATGTMKYF.

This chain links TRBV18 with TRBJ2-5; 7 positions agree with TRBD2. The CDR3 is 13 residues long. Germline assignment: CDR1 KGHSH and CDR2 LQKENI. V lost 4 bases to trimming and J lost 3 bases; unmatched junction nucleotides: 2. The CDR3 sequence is CASSLGLKETQYF. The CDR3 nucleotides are TGTGCCAGCTCACTGGGACTAAAAGAGACCCAGTACTTC.

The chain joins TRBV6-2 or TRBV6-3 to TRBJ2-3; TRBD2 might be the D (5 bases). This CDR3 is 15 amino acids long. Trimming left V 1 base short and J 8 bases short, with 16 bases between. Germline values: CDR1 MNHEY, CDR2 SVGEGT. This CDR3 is CASSYWRGDRGTQYF. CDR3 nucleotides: TGTGCCAGCAGTTACTGGAGAGGCGACCGGGGTACGCAGTATTTT.

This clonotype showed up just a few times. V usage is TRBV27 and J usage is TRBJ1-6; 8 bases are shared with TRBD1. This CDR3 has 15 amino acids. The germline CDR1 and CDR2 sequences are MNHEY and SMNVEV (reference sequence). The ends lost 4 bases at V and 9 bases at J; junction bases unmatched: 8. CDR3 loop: CASSSSVQGGSPLHF. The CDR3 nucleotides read TGTGCCAGCAGTTCGAGTGTACAGGGGGGTTCACCCCTCCACTTT.

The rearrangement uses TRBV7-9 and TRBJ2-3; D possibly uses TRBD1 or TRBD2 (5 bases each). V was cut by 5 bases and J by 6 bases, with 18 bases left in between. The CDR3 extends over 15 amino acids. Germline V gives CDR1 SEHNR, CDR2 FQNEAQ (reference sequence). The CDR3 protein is CASSLHGTPGDTQYF. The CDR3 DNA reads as TGTGCCAGCAGCCTACACGGGACCCCCGGGGATACGCAGTATTTT.

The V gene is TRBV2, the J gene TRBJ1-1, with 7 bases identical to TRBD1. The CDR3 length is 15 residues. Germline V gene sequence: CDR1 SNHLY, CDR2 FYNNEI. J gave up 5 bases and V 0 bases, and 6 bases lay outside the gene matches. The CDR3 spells CASSEAGQWGTEAFF. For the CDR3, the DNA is TGTGCCAGCAGTGAAGCGGGACAGTGGGGAACTGAAGCTTTCTTT.

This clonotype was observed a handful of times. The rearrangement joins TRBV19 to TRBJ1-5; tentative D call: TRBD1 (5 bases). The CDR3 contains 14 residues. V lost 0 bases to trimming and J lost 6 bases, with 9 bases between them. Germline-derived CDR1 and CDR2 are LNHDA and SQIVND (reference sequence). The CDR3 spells CASSIDRVGQPQHF. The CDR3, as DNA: TGTGCCAGTAGTATAGACAGGGTGGGTCAGCCCCAGCATTTT.

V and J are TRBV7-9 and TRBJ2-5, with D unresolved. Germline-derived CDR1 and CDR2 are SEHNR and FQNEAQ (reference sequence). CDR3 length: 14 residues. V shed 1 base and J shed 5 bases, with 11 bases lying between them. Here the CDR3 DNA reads TGTGCCAGCAGCTTAGGGACCGTGGTTGAGACCCAGTACTTC. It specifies CASSLGTVVETQYF. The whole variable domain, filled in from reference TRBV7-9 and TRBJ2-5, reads DTGVSQNPRHKITKRGQNVTFRCDPISEHNRLYWYRQTLGQGPEFLTYFQNEAQLEKSRLLSDRFSAERPKGSFSTLEIQRTEQGDSAMYLCASSLGTVVETQYFGPGTRLLVL.

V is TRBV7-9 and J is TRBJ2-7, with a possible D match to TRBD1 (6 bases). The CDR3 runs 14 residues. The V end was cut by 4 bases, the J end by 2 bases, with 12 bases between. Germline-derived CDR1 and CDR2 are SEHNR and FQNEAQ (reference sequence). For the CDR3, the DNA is TGTGCCAGCAGCTCCGACAGGCCTACCTACGAGCAGTACTTC. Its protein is CASSSDRPTYEQYF.

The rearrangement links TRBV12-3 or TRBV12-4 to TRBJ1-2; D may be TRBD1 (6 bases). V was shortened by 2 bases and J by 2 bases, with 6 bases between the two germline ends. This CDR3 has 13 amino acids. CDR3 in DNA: TGTGCCAGCAGTTTAACAGGGAACTATGGCTACACCTTC. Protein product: CASSLTGNYGYTF.

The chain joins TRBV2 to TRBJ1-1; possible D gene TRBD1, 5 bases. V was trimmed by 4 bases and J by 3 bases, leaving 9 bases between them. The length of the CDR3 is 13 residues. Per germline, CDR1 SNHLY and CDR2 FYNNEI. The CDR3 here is CASSVQGYTEAFF. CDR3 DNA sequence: TGTGCCAGCAGTGTCCAGGGATACACTGAAGCTTTCTTT.

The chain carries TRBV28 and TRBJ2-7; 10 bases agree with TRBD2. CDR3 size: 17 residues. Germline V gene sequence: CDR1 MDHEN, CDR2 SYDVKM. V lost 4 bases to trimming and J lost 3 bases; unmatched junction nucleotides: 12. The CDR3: CASSSPRASGSYYEQYF. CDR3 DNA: TGTGCCAGCAGTTCGCCTCGGGCTAGCGGGAGTTACTACGAGCAGTACTTC. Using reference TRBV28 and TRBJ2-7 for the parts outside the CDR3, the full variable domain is DVKVTQSSRYLVKRTGEKVFLECVQDMDHENMFWYRQDPGLGLRLIYFSYDVKMKEKGDIPEGYSVSREKKERFSLILESASTNQTSMYLCASSSPRASGSYYEQYFGPGTRLTVT.

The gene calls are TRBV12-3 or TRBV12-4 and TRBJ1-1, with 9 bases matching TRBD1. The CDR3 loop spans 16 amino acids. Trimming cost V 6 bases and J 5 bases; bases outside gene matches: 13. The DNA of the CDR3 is TGTGCCAGCAGCCTATACCGGGGACAGGGAGAAACTGAAGCTTTCTTT. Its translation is CASSLYRGQGETEAFF.

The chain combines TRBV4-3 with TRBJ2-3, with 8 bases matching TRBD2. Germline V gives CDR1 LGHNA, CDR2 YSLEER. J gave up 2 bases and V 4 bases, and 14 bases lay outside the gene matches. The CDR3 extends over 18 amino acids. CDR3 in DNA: TGCGCCAGCAGCCCACCCCCGGGAGGGCACGGGATCACAGATACGCAGTATTTT. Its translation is CASSPPPGGHGITDTQYF.

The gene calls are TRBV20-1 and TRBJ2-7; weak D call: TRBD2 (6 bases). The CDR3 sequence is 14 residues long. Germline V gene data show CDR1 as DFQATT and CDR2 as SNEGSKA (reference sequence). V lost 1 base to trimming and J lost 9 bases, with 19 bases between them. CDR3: CSARGLLLRAGQYF. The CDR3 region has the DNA TGCAGTGCTAGAGGTCTGCTCCTCCGAGCGGGGCAGTACTTC.

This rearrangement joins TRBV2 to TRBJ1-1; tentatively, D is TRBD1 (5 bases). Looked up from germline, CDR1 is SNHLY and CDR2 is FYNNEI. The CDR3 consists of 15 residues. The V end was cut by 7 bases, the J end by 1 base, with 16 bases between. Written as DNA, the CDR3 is TGTGCCAGCACTCCCGAGGGGACGAAGAACACTGAAGCTTTCTTT. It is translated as CASTPEGTKNTEAFF.

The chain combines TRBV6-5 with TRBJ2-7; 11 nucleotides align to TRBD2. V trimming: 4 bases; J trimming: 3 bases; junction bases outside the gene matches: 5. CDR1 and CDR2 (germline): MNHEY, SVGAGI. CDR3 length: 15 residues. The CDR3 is CASSLGLAAFYEQYF. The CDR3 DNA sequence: TGTGCCAGCAGTTTGGGACTAGCGGCCTTCTACGAGCAGTACTTC.

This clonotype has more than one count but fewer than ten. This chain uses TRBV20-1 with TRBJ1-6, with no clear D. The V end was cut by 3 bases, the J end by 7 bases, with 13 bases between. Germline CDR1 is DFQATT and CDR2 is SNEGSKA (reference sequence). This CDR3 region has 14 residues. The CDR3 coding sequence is TGCAGTGCTAGGGCGACTGCGGGAAATTCACCCCTCCACTTT. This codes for CSARATAGNSPLHF.

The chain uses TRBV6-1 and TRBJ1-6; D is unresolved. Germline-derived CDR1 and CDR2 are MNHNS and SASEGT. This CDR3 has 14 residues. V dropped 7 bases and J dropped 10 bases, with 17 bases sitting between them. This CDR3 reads CASKEWSVSSPLHF. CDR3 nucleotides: TGTGCCAGCAAAGAGTGGTCGGTCAGCTCACCCCTCCACTTT.

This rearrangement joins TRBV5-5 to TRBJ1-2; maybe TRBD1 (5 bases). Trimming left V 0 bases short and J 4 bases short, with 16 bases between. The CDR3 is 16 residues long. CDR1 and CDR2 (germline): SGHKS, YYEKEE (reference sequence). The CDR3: CASSLVPGLLSYGYTF. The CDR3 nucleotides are TGTGCCAGCAGCTTGGTGCCGGGACTGCTAAGCTATGGCTACACCTTC.

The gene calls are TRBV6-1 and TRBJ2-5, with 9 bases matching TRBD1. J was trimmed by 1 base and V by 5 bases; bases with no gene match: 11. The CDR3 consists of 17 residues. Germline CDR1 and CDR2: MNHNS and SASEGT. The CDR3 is CASSPGTGFRSQETQYF. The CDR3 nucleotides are TGTGCCAGCAGTCCCGGGACAGGGTTCAGGAGCCAAGAGACCCAGTACTTC.

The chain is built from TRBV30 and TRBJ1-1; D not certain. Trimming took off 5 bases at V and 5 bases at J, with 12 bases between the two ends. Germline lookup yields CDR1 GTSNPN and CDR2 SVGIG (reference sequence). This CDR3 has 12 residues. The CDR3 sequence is CAWWTVGTEAFF. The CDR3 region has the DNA TGTGCCTGGTGGACGGTAGGAACTGAAGCTTTCTTT.

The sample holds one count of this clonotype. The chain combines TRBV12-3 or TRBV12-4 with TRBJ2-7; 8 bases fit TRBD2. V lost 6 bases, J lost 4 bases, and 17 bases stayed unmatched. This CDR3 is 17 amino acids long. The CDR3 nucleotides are TGTGCCAGCAGCCGAATAGCGGGGCTGGGTTCAGGTTACGAGCAGTACTTC. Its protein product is CASSRIAGLGSGYEQYF.

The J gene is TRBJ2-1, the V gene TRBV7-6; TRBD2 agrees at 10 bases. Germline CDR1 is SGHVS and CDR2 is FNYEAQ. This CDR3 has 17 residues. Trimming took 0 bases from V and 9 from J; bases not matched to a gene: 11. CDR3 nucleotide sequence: TGTGCCAGCAGCTTAGCCCCCGGTAGGGTAGCGGGAGGTGAGCAGTTCTTC. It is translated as CASSLAPGRVAGGEQFF.

Here the CDR3 DNA reads TGCGCCAGCAGCCAAGTTCCGGACAGGGTTAATTCACCCCTCCACTTT. As protein: CASSQVPDRVNSPLHF. The V and J genes are TRBV4-3 and TRBJ1-6, with TRBD1 matching over 8 bases. Germline CDR1 and CDR2: LGHNA and YSLEER. The CDR3 totals 16 residues. The V segment lost 1 base and the J segment 6 bases; nucleotides outside the gene matches: 5.